A single sample is the source of the 13 T cell receptor beta chains below, sequenced in a study of blood T cells in healthy people across ages. Primers used in a second PCR of roughly 7 to 12 cycles were a sample-barcoded 5' primer and a J-beta primer mix. TCRdb analysed the 5' RACE reads with MiXCR anew, one entry per CDR3 protein. Of 700,000 to 950,000 distinct CDR3 sequences listed, about 42% are singletons. The sequencing input was blood. The receptors were gathered from a woman aged 55-70 years in good health.

Here the CDR3 DNA reads TGTGCCAGCAGCTACGACGGCGGCTCCCAATACGAGCAGTACTTC. It is translated as CASSYDGGSQYEQYF. The V call is TRBV7-2, the J call TRBJ2-7; D not resolved. This CDR3 is built from 15 residues. Trimming removed 4 bases at V and 4 bases at J, with 17 bases between. The germline gives CDR1 SGHTA, CDR2 FQGNSA.

The rearrangement uses TRBV7-2 and TRBJ1-5; TRBD1 matches at 7 bases. CDR3 size: 14 residues. Germline CDR1 is SGHTA and CDR2 is FQGNSA. The junction had 9 bases not matched to a gene; V was cut back by 3 bases and J by 10 bases. CDR3 DNA sequence: TGTGCCAGCAGCTTGGGACAGTACCAAAAACCCCAGCATTTT. Translated, it gives CASSLGQYQKPQHF.

The chain uses TRBV27 and TRBJ1-1, with D uncertain. The CDR3 has 13 residues. V lost 1 base, J lost 10 bases, and 13 bases lay in between. The germline V gene has CDR1 MNHEY and CDR2 SMNVEV (reference sequence). The chain's CDR3 is CASSLLGGEGAFF. The CDR3 region has the DNA TGTGCCAGCAGTTTATTAGGTGGAGAGGGAGCTTTCTTT.

J is TRBJ1-5 and V is TRBV28; 7 bases match TRBD1. After removal of 5 bases from V and 1 base from J, the junction contained 8 bases not matched to a gene. CDR1 and CDR2 from the germline V gene are MDHEN and SYDVKM. The CDR3 extends over 16 amino acids. The CDR3 sequence is CASSPQGRMSNQPQHF. CDR3 sequence (DNA): TGTGCCAGCAGTCCACAGGGGCGGATGAGCAATCAGCCCCAGCATTTT.

The chain couples TRBV7-2 to TRBJ1-1, with D unclear. Trimming stripped 0 bases from V and 5 bases from J, with 7 bases between. CDR1 and CDR2 (germline): SGHTA, FQGNSA. CDR3 length: 13 amino acids. The CDR3 DNA sequence: TGTGCCAGCAGCTTAGCGGGGAAGACTGAAGCTTTCTTT. This translates into CASSLAGKTEAFF.

This clonotype was detected only once. The gene calls are TRBV7-8 and TRBJ2-1, with D tentatively TRBD1 or TRBD2 (6 bases each). The better agreement between TRBJ2-7 and the DNA end casts doubt on the J call. The CDR3 runs to 17 residues. Germline V gene sequence: CDR1 SGHVS, CDR2 FQNEAQ. The CDR3 is CASSLVGRPGGYNEQYF. DNA of the CDR3: TGTGCCAGCAGCTTAGTAGGGCGGCCCGGGGGCTACAATGAGCAGTACTTC.

This clonotype has more than one count but fewer than ten. This sequence joins TRBV7-8 and TRBJ1-2; D is possibly TRBD1 (6 bases). The CDR3 totals 16 residues. Trimming left V 5 bases short and J 4 bases short, with 20 bases between. CDR1 is SGHVS and CDR2 is FQNEAQ in the germline V gene. In DNA form, the CDR3 reads TGTGCCAGCAGCCGAACAGGGAAGGGGGAATCCTATGGCTACACCTTC. Its translation is CASSRTGKGESYGYTF.

The V and J genes are TRBV10-3 and TRBJ1-1, with D uncertain. Trimming pared 10 bases from V and 0 bases from J, leaving 6 bases between. CDR1 is ENHRY, CDR2 SYGVKD, per germline. This CDR3 has 11 amino acids. The CDR3 nucleotides are TGTGCCACGGGATTGAACACTGAAGCTTTCTTT. Its protein product is CATGLNTEAFF.

V is TRBV29-1 and J is TRBJ2-3; 8 nucleotides line up with TRBD2. Germline CDR1 SQVTM, CDR2 ANQGSEA. This CDR3 spans 16 amino acids. The V segment lost 7 bases and the J segment 0 bases; nucleotides outside the gene matches: 12. CDR3 DNA sequence: TGCAGCGCTCTCGGGACTTGCGGGGGGAGCACAGATACGCAGTATTTT. Protein product: CSALGTCGGSTDTQYF.

This clonotype was seen more than once but under ten times. The genes are TRBV19 and TRBJ2-5; D possibly corresponds to TRBD2 (5 bases). V was cut by 3 bases and J by 0 bases, with 17 bases left in between. The germline V gene encodes CDR1 LNHDA and CDR2 SQIVND (reference sequence). The CDR3 has 17 residues. The CDR3 sequence is CASSILGGLQYQETQYF. The CDR3 coding sequence is TGTGCCAGTAGTATTTTAGGAGGACTCCAGTACCAAGAGACCCAGTACTTC.

This clonotype appeared once. This rearrangement joins TRBV20-1 to TRBJ2-6; D perhaps matches TRBD2 (6 bases). V was pared by 5 bases and J by 4 bases, with 15 bases between. This CDR3 spans 15 amino acids. From germline, CDR1 is DFQATT and CDR2 SNEGSKA (reference sequence). DNA for the CDR3: TGCAGTGCTCCGATGGCGGGGATGGGGGCCAACGTCCTGACTTTC. Its protein is CSAPMAGMGANVLTF.

There are a few counts of this clonotype. The chain combines TRBV29-1 with TRBJ1-1; 8 bases match TRBD1. Germline-derived CDR1 and CDR2 are SQVTM and ANQGSEA. With V trimmed by 4 bases and J by 4 bases, 5 bases remained unmatched. The CDR3 is 13 amino acids. CDR3 nucleotide sequence: TGCAGCGTTGGTCGTACAGGGGGCACTGAAGCTTTCTTT. This gives the protein CSVGRTGGTEAFF.

The chain has TRBV20-1 and TRBJ2-1, with D possibly called TRBD1 or TRBD2 (5 bases each). CDR3 size: 12 residues. V lost 3 bases to trimming and J lost 15 bases, with 18 bases between them. Per germline, CDR1 DFQATT and CDR2 SNEGSKA (reference sequence). CDR3 sequence reads: CSASFWGSWGFF. CDR3 DNA: TGCAGTGCTAGTTTCTGGGGGTCATGGGGGTTCTTC.